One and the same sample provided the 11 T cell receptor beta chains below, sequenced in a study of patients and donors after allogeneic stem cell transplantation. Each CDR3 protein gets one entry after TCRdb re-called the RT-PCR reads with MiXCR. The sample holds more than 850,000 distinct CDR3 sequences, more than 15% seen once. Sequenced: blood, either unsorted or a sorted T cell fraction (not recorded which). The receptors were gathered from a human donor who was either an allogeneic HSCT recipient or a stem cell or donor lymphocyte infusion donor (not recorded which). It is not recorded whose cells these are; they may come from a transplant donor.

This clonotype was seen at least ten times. The CDR3 here is CSARQDGYTGELFF. CDR3 coding DNA: TGCAGTGCTAGACAGGACGGCTACACCGGGGAGCTGTTTTTT. This chain links TRBV20-1 with TRBJ2-2, with D hard to call. The CDR3 loop spans 14 amino acids. CDR1 and CDR2 (germline): DFQATT, SNEGSKA (reference sequence). The V and J ends lost 2 bases and 3 bases respectively, with 10 bases between them.

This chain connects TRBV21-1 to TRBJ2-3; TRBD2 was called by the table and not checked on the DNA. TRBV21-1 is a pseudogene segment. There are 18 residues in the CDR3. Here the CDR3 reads CASSKGATRTTSTDTQYF. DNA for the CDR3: TGTGCCAGCAGCAAAGGCGCGACTAGGACAACTAGCACAGATACGCAGTATTTT.

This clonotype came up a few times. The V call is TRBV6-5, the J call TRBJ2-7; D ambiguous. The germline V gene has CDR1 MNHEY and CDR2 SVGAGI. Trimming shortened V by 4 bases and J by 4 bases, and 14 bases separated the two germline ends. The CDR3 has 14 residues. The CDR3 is CASSSPVNSYEQYF. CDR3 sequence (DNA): TGTGCCAGCAGTTCCCCCGTGAACTCATACGAGCAGTACTTC.

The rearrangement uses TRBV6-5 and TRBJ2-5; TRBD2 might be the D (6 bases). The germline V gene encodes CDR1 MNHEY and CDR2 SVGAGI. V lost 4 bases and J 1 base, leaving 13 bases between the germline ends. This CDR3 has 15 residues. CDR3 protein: CASSSGGGAQETQYF. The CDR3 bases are TGTGCCAGCAGTTCCGGCGGCGGGGCCCAAGAGACCCAGTACTTC.

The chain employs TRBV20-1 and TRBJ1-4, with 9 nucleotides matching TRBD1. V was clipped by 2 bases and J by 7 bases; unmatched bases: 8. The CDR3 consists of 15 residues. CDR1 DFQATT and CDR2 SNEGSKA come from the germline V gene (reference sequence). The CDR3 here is CSARPVDRGVEKLFF. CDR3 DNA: TGCAGTGCTAGACCAGTGGACAGGGGTGTTGAAAAACTGTTTTTT.

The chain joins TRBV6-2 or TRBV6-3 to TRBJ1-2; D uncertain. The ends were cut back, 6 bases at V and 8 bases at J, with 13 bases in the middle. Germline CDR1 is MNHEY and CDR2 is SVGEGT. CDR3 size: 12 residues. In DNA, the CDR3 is TGTGCCAGCAGCCAGACGGTGAGGGGCTACACCTTC. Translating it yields CASSQTVRGYTF.

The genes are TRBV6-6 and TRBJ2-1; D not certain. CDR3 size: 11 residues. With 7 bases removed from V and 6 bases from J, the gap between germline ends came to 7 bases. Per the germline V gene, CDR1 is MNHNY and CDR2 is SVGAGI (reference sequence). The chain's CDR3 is CASIKGNEQFF. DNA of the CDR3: TGTGCCAGCATTAAGGGCAATGAGCAGTTCTTC.

The CDR3 region is CASTHTPVSGGATTGELFF. DNA of the CDR3: TGTGCCAGCACCCACACCCCGGTTAGCGGGGGGGCGACCACCGGGGAGCTGTTTTTT. V and J are TRBV6-2 or TRBV6-3 and TRBJ2-2; TRBD2 matches 11 bases. Germline CDR1 MNHEY, CDR2 SVGEGT. After removal of 7 bases from V and 4 bases from J, the junction contained 17 bases not matched to a gene. The CDR3 is made up of 19 amino acids.

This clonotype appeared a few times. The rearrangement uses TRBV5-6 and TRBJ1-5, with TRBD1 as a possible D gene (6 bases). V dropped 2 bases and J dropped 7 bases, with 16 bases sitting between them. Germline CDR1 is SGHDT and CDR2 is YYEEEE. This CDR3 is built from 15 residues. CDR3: CASSFGGRGHQPQHF. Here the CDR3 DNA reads TGTGCCAGCAGCTTTGGAGGCAGGGGACACCAGCCCCAGCATTTT. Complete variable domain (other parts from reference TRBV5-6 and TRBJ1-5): DAGVTQSPTHLIKTRGQQVTLRCSPKSGHDTVSWYQQALGQGPQFIFQYYEEEERQRGNFPDRFSGHQFPNYSSELNVNALLLGDSALYLCASSFGGRGHQPQHFGDGTRLSIL.

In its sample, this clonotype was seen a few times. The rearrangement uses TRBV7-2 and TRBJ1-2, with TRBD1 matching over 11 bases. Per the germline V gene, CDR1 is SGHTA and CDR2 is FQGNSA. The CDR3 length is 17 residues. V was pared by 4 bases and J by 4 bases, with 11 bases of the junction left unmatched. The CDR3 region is CASSSPPGQGVGYGYTF. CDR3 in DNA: TGTGCCAGCAGCTCTCCCCCGGGACAGGGGGTAGGCTATGGCTACACCTTC.

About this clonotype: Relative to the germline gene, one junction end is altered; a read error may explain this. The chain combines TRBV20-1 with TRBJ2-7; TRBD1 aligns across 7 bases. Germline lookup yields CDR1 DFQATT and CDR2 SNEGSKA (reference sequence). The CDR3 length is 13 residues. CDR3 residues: CSATGTDMYEQYF. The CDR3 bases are TGCAGCGCTACCGGGACAGACATGTACGAGCAGTACTTC.